The present T cell receptor (beta chain) was sequenced within a study of radiation and T cells in renal cell carcinoma. Study-level points and caveats: Top tumor clonotypes rose in blood 2 weeks post-radiation, then contracted.

Time point here: baseline pretreatment blood. Regarding treatment: 15 Gy SBRT to primary tumor, nephrectomy 4 weeks later. CDR3 size: 14 residues. V was cut by 0 bases and J by 4 bases, with 9 bases left in between. Assay used: immunoSEQ multiplex PCR; TCRdb lists only in-frame clones, some missing. The table has 95,000 to 150,000 clones, around 80% seen once. In regard to this clone: What it binds is not known.

The source material was blood, sampled from a patient whose treatment included radiotherapy and nephrectomy. The genes are TRBV23-1 and TRBJ1-2; D is unclear. TRBV23-1 is marked as an open reading frame, function uncertain. This sequence originates from a woman aged 60 to 75 with renal cell carcinoma. The CDR3, as DNA: TGCGCCAGCAGTCAATCCCCAGCGGCCTATGGCTACACCTTC. Residues: CASSQSPAAYGYTF.